This T cell receptor beta chain derives from a study of CD8+ T cells in alopecia areata. Sequencing used cDNA as its template, made by extracting RNA and reverse transcribing it. Generated by immunoSEQ multiplex PCR, the TCRdb table keeps only in-frame clones and is missing some. Seen here are about 5,900 clones, about 55% observed once, and the top ten hold about 13%. Germline CDR1 is MNHNS and CDR2 is SASEGT. This CDR3 has 14 residues. Trimming cost V 4 bases and J 5 bases, with 12 bases left between them. Peripheral blood and lesional scalp punch biopsies were taken from alopecia areata patients. The source is a human donor with alopecia areata. Sequenced material: skin. This chain links TRBV6-1 with TRBJ1-5; D possibly corresponds to TRBD1 (5 bases). The CDR3 nucleotides read TGTGCCAGCAGTGTCACCGGGGCTGATCAGCCCCAGCATTTT. Its translation: CASSVTGADQPQHF.